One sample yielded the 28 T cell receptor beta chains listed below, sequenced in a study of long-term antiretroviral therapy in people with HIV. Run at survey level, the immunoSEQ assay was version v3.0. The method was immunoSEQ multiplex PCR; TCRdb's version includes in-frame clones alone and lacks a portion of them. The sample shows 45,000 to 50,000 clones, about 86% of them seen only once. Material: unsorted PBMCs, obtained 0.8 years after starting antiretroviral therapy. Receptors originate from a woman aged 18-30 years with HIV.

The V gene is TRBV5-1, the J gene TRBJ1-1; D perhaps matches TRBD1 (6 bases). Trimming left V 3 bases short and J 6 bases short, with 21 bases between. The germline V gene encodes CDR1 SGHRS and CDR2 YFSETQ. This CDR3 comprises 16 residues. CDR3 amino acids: CASSSDPMTGRAEAFF. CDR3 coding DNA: TGCGCCAGCAGCTCGGACCCAATGACAGGCCGCGCTGAAGCTTTCTTT.

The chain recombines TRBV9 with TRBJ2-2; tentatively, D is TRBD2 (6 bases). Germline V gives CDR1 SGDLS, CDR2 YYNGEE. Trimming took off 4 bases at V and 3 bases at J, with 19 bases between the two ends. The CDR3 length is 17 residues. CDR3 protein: CASSPSGLAYYTGELFF. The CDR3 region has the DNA TGTGCCAGCAGCCCATCCGGGCTAGCGTACTACACCGGGGAGCTGTTTTTT.

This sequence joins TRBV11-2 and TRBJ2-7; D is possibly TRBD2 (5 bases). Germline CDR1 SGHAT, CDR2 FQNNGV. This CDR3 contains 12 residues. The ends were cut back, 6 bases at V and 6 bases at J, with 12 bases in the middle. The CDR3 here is CASSNGLTEQYF. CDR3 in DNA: TGTGCCAGCAGTAACGGACTGACCGAGCAGTACTTC. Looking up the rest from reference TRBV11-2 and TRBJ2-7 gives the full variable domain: EAGVAQSPRYKIIEKRQSVAFWCNPISGHATLYWYQQILGQGPKLLIQFQNNGVVDDSQLPKDRFSAERLKGVDSTLKIQPAKLEDSAVYLCASSNGLTEQYFGPGTRLTVT.

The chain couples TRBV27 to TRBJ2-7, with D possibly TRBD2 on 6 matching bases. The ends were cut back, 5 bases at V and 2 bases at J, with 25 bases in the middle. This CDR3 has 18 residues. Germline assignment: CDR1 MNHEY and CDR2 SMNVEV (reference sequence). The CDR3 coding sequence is TGTGCCAGCAGTAGAATAACCCCGGCGGCCGGGAGCACCTACGAGCAGTACTTC. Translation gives CASSRITPAAGSTYEQYF.

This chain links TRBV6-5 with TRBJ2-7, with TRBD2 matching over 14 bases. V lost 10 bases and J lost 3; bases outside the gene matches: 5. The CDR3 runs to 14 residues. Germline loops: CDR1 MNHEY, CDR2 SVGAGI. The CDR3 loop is CATKGLAGGYEQYF. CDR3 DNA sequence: TGTGCCACCAAAGGACTAGCGGGAGGCTACGAGCAGTACTTC.

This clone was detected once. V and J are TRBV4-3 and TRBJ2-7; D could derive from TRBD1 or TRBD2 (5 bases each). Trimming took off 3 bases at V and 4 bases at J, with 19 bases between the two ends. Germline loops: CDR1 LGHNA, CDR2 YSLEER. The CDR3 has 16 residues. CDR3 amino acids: CASSQDLRDGSYEQYF. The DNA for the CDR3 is TGCGCCAGCAGCCAGGACCTCCGGGACGGAAGTTACGAGCAGTACTTC.

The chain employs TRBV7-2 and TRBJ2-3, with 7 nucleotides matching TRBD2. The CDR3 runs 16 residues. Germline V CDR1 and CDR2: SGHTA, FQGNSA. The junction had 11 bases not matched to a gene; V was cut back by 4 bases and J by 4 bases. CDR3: CASSSRREARSDTQYF. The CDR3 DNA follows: TGTGCCAGCAGCTCCCGCCGGGAGGCTAGGTCAGATACGCAGTATTTT.

The CDR3 DNA follows: TGTGCCAGCAATCTAATGGGGGGGGGCAACCGGGGCGAGCAGTACTTC. Translation gives CASNLMGGGNRGEQYF. The chain has TRBV27 and TRBJ2-7; D is perhaps TRBD2 (7 bases). V gave up 7 bases and J gave up 6 bases, with 25 bases separating them. The CDR3 sequence is 16 residues long. The germline gives CDR1 MNHEY, CDR2 SMNVEV (reference sequence).

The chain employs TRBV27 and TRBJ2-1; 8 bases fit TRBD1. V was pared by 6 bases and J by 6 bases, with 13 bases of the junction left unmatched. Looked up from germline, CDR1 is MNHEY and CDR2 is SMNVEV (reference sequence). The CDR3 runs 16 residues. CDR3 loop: CASRSSRDRYSNEQFF. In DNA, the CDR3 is TGTGCCAGCAGATCGAGCCGGGACAGGTACTCCAATGAGCAGTTCTTC.

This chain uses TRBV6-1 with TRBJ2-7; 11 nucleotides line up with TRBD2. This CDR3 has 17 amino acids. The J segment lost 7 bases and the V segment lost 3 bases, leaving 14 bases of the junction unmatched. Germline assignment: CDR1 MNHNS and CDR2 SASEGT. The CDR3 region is CASSEGDDLAGGREQYF. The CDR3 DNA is TGTGCCAGCAGTGAGGGGGACGACCTAGCGGGAGGTAGGGAGCAGTACTTC.

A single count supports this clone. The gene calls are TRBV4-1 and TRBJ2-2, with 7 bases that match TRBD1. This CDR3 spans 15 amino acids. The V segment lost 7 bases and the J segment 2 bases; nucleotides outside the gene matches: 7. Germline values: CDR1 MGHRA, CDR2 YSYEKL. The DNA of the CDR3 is TGCGCCAGCACCCCCAGGACAGGCAACACCGGGGAGCTGTTTTTT. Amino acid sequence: CASTPRTGNTGELFF.

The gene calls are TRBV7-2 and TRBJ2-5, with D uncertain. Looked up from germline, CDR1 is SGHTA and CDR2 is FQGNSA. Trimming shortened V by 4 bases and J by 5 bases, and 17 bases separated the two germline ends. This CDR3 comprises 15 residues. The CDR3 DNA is TGTGCCAGCAGCTCCCCCGCGACTCCGTGGGAGACCCAGTACTTC. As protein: CASSSPATPWETQYF.

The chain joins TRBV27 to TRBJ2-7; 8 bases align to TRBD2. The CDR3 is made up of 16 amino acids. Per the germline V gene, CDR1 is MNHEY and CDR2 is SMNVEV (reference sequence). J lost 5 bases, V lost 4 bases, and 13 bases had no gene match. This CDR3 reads CASSYFVLAGGDEQYF. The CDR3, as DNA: TGTGCCAGCAGTTACTTCGTGCTAGCGGGCGGGGACGAGCAGTACTTC.

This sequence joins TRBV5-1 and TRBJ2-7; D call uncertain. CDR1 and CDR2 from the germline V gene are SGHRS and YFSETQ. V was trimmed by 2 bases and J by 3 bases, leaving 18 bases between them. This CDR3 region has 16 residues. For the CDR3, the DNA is TGCGCCAGCAGCTTTTATCCTTCGACCGATAACTACGAGCAGTACTTC. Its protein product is CASSFYPSTDNYEQYF.

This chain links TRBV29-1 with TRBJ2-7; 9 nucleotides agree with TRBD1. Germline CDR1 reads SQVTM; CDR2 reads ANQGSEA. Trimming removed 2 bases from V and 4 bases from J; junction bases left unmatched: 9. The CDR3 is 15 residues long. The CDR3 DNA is TGCAGCGTTGAAACCTCGGACAGGGGCCAGTACGAGCAGTACTTC. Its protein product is CSVETSDRGQYEQYF.

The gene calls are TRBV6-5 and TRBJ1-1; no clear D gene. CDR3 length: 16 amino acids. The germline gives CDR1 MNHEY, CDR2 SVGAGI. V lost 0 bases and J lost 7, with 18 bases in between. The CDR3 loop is CASSYSGSLARGEAFF. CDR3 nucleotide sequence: TGTGCCAGCAGTTACTCGGGTTCGCTGGCCCGGGGTGAAGCTTTCTTT.

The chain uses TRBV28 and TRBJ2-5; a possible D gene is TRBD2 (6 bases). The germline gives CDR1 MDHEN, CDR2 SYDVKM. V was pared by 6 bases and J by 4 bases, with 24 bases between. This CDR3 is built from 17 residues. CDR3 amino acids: CASSQFHGGRHGETQYF. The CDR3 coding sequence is TGTGCCAGCAGCCAATTCCACGGAGGGCGGCACGGAGAGACCCAGTACTTC.

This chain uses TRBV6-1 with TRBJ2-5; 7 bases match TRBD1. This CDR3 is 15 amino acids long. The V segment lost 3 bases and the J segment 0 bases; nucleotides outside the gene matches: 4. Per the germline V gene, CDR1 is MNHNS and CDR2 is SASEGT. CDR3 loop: CASSEGTVYQETQYF. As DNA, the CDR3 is TGTGCCAGCAGTGAGGGGACAGTGTACCAAGAGACCCAGTACTTC.

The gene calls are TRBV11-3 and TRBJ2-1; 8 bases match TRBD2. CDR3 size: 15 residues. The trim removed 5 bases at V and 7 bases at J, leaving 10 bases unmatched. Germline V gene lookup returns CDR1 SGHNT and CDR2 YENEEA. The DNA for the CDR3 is TGTGCCAGCAGCCTGGGTTTAGCGGGGTGGAATGAGCAGTTCTTC. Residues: CASSLGLAGWNEQFF.

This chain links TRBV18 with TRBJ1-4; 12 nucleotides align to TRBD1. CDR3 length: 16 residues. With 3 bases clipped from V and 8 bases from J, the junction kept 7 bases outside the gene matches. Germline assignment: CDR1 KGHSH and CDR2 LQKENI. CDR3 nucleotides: TGTGCCAGCTCACCCCTTCCCGGGACAGGGGGCGAAAAACTGTTTTTT. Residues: CASSPLPGTGGEKLFF.

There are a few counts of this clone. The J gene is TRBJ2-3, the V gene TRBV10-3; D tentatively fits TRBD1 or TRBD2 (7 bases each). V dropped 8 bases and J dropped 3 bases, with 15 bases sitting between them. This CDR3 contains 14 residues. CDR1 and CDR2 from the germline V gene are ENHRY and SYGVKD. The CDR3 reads CAILGRGPTDTQYF. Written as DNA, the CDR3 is TGTGCCATCCTGGGGAGGGGGCCAACAGATACGCAGTATTTT.

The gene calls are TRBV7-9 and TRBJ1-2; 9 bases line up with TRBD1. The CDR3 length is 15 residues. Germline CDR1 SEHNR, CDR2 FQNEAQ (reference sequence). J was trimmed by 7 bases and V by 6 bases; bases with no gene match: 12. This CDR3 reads CASSSVTGGLAGYTF. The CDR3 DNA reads TGTGCCAGCAGTTCTGTGACAGGGGGGCTGGCTGGCTACACCTTC.

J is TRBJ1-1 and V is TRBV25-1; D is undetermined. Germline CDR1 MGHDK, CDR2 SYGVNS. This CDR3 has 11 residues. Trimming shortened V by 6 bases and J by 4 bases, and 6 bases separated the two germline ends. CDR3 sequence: CASRYRTEAFF. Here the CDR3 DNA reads TGTGCCAGCAGGTATCGCACTGAAGCTTTCTTT. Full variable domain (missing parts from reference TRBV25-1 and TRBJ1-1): EADIYQTPRYLVIGTGKKITLECSQTMGHDKMYWYQQDPGMELHLIHYSYGVNSTEKGDLSSESTVSRIRTEHFPLTLESARPSHTSQYLCASRYRTEAFFGQGTRLTVV.

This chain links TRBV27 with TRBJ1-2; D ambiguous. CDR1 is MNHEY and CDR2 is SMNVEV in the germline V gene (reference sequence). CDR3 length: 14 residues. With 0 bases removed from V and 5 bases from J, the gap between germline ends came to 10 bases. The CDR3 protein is CASSLSGSLYGYTF. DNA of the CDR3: TGTGCCAGCAGTTTATCGGGGTCGTTATATGGCTACACCTTC.

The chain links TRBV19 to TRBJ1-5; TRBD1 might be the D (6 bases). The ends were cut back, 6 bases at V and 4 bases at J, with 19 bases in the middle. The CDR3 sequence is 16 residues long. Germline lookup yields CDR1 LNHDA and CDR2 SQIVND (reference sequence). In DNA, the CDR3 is TGTGCCAGTAGGCTGCTGTGGGACAACGTAAATCAGCCCCAGCATTTT. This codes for CASRLLWDNVNQPQHF.

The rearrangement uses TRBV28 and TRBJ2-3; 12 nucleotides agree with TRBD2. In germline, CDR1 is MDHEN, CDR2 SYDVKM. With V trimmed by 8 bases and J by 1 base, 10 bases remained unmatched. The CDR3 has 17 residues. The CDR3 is CASPPSGRAGGTDTQYF. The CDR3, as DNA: TGTGCCAGCCCTCCTAGCGGGAGGGCAGGGGGCACAGATACGCAGTATTTT.

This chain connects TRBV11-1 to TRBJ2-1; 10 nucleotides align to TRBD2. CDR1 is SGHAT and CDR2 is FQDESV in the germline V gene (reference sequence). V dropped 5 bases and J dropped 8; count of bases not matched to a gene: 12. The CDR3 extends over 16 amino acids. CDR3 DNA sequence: TGTGCCAGCAGCACCTCCGGGACTAGCGCACGCCATGAGCAGTTCTTC. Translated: CASSTSGTSARHEQFF.

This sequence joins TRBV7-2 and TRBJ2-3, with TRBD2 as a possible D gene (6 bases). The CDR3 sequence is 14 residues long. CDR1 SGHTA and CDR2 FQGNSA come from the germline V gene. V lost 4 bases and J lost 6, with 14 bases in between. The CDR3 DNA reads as TGTGCCAGCAGCTGGAGGGGCTCGGGGGATACGCAGTATTTT. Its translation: CASSWRGSGDTQYF. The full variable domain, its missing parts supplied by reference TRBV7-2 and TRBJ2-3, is GAGVSQSPSNKVTEKGKDVELRCDPISGHTALYWYRQSLGQGLEFLIYFQGNSAPDKSGLPSDRFSAERTGGSVSTLTIQRTQQEDSAVYLCASSWRGSGDTQYFGPGTRLTVL.